This T cell receptor (beta chain) stems from a study of CD8+ T cells in alopecia areata. Isolated RNA was reverse transcribed into cDNA used as the sequencing template. Libraries were prepared by immunoSEQ multiplex PCR; TCRdb keeps only in-frame clonotypes and omits some of them. The data show some 11,000 clones, more than 45% seen once. Punch biopsies of lesional scalp, plus peripheral blood, were taken from alopecia areata patients. The sequencing sample was made of skin. The clonotype was recovered from a human donor with alopecia areata.

The CDR3 DNA reads TGTGCCAGCAGTGATGCGGCTAGCGGGTCAAACTACAATGAGCAGTTCTTC. This sequence encodes CASSDAASGSNYNEQFF. The genes are TRBV2 and TRBJ2-1; 8 bases agree with TRBD2. V lost 3 bases, J lost 3 bases, and 10 bases stayed unmatched. Germline CDR1 and CDR2: SNHLY and FYNNEI. The CDR3 runs to 17 residues.